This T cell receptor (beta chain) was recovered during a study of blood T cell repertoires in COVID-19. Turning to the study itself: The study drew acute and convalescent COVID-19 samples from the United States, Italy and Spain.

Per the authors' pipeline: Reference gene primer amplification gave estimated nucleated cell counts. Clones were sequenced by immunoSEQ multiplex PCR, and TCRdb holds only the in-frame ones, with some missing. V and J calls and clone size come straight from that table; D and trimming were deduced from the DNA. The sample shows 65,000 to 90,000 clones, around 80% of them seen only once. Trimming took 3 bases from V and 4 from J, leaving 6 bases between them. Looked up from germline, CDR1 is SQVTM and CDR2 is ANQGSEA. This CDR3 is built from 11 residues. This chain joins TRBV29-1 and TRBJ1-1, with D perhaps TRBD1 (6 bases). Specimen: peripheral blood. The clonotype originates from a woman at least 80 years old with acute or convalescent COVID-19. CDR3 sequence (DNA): TGCAGCGTTGACAGGGGCACTGAAGCTTTCTTT. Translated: CSVDRGTEAFF.